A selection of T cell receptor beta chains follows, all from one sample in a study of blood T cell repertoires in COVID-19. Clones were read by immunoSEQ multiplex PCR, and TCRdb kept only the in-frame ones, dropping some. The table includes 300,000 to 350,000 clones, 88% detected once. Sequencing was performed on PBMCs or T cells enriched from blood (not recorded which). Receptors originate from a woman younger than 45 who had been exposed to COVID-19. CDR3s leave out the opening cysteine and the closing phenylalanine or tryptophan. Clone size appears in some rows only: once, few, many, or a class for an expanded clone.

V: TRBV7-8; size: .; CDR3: ASSLVRQETQY
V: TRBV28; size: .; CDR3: ASKTAQETQY
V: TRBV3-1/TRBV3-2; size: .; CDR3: ASSGLTGLAYNEQF
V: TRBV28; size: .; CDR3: ASRSYRGNTGELF
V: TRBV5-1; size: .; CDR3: ASSLANAGETQY
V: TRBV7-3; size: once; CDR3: ASSLAGRADTQY
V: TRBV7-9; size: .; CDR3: ASSLEGGLVTSNEQF
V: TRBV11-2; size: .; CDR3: ASSSGQFNQPQH
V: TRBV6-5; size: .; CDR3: ASTSGGSGNTIY
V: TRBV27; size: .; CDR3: ASSLSWEGFQSSYNSPLH
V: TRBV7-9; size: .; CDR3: ASSPSRSGLAGYEQY
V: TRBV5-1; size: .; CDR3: ASSTLAVINEQF
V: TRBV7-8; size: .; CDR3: ASSLAGGRAPGELF
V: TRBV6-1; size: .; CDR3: ASSDQGAVNTEAF
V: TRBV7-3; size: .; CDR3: ASSLGREQF
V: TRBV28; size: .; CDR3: ASSHRTGANYGYT
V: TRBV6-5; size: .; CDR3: ASTPGLGASYEQY
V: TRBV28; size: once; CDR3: ASRAGTGNTGELF
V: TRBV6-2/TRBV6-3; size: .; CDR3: ASSSAGQPNTEAF
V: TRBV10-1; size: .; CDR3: ASSEGGGETQY
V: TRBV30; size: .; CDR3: AWSRQSDTEAF
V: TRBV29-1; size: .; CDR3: SGGTGERGELF
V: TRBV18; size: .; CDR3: ASSPPGGPDTQY
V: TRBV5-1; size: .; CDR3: ASSQGLNTEAF
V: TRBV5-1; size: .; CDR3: ASRLTSGSRETQY
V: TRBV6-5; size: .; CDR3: ASHRGRQETQY
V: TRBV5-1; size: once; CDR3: ASSPWTSGSGEQY
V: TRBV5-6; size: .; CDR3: ASRPRRLGELF
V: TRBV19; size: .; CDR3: ASSLGLAGGWNEQF
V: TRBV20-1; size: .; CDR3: SAGSGGVGN
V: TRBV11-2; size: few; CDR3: ASSLGQGGEQY
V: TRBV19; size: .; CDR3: ASTWTGDTEAF
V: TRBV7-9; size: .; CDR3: ASSPPQSVGGSGREQF
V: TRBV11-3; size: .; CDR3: ASSSLVSLDTDTQY
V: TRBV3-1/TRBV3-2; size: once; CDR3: ASSPIGGNQPQH
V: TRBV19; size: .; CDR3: ASTNPRQGSSNQPQH
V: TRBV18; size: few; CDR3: ASSPGSLATGVINEQF
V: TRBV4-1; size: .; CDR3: ASSQDIAGTRINEQF
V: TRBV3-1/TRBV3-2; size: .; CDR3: ASALAGSYNEQF
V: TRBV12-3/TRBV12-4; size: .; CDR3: ASVRDRGNGYT
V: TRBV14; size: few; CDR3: ASSHDRVNYGYT
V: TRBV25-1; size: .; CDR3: ASSPGQTGETQY
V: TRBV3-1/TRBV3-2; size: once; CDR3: ASSRLAGAYEQY
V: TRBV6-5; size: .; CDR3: ASSTGFPGTHEQY
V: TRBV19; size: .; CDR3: ASGPLRAAGAGELF
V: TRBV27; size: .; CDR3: ASSLTGRHEQY
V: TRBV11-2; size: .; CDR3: ASKRGSIYNEQF
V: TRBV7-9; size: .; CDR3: ASSSPTSGKVNEQF